The 31 T cell receptor beta chains below were found in one sample sequenced in a study of Ad26.COV2.S vaccination and SARS-CoV-2 variants. Here immunoSEQ multiplex PCR was the method, and the copy in TCRdb shows in-frame clones only, minus some. Among hundreds of thousands of clones listed, 83% were seen once. Treatment described: some 20 received Ad26.COV2.S at low or high dose, single or two shots; about 5 received placebo; per-sample allocation not given. Specimens were obtained on day 63 following the first vaccine or placebo injection. Sequencing used peripheral blood, obtained in a trial of Ad26.COV2.S vaccine versus placebo. These receptors all stem from a person between 18 and 59 years old who received the Ad26.COV2.S COVID-19 vaccine or a placebo.

CDR3 amino acids: CASSGGVKRASYEQYF. CDR3 DNA sequence: TGTGCCAGTAGCGGAGGGGTGAAGAGGGCCTCCTACGAGCAGTACTTC. J is TRBJ2-7 and V is TRBV19; D might be TRBD2 (6 bases). Per germline, CDR1 LNHDA and CDR2 SQIVND (reference sequence). The V gene lost 6 bases and the J gene lost 0 bases, with 18 bases spanning the gap. The CDR3 sequence is 16 residues long. Filled out from reference TRBV19 and TRBJ2-7, the complete variable domain reads DGGITQSPKYLFRKEGQNVTLSCEQNLNHDAMYWYRQDPGQGLRLIYYSQIVNDFQKGDIAEGYSVSREKKESFPLTVTSAQKNPTAFYLCASSGGVKRASYEQYFGPGTRLTVT.

The rearrangement links TRBV2 to TRBJ2-5; no definite D call. Trimming left V 6 bases short and J 5 bases short, with 13 bases between. Germline assignment: CDR1 SNHLY and CDR2 FYNNEI. This CDR3 is 13 amino acids long. The CDR3 DNA sequence: TGTGCCAGCAGGCCCAAGGGTAGGGAGACCCAGTACTTC. This encodes CASRPKGRETQYF. Using reference TRBV2 and TRBJ2-5 for the parts outside the CDR3, the full variable domain is EPEVTQTPSHQVTQMGQEVILRCVPISNHLYFYWYRQILGQKVEFLVSFYNNEISEKSEIFDDQFSVERPDGSNFTLKIRSTKLEDSAMYFCASRPKGRETQYFGPGTRLLVL.

Only one count was recorded for this clone. The rearrangement links TRBV5-1 to TRBJ2-5; D is ambiguous. Trimming left V 3 bases short and J 0 bases short, with 3 bases between. There are 12 residues in the CDR3. CDR1 is SGHRS, CDR2 YFSETQ, per germline. CDR3 nucleotide sequence: TGCGCCAGCAGCTCTCACCAAGAGACCCAGTACTTC. Its protein product is CASSSHQETQYF.

The V call is TRBV6-6, the J call TRBJ2-7; 10 positions agree with TRBD2. CDR3 length: 15 amino acids. V lost 0 bases and J lost 4; bases outside the gene matches: 3. CDR1 is MNHNY and CDR2 is SVGAGI in the germline V gene (reference sequence). The DNA for the CDR3 is TGTGCCAGCAGTTACTCGACTAGCGGGTCATACGAGCAGTACTTC. The encoded protein is CASSYSTSGSYEQYF.

The V and J genes are TRBV9 and TRBJ2-1, with TRBD2 matching over 12 bases. The germline V gene encodes CDR1 SGDLS and CDR2 YYNGEE. CDR3 length: 16 residues. Trimming removed 2 bases from V and 7 bases from J; junction bases left unmatched: 7. The CDR3 DNA reads TGTGCCAGCAGCGTCGGGTCTAGCGGGAGGGTAAATGAGCAGTTCTTC. Translated: CASSVGSSGRVNEQFF. Combining the CDR3 with reference TRBV9 and TRBJ2-1 gives the whole variable domain DSGVTQTPKHLITATGQRVTLRCSPRSGDLSVYWYQQSLDQGLQFLIQYYNGEERAKGNILERFSAQQFPDLHSELNLSSLELGDSALYFCASSVGSSGRVNEQFFGPGTRLTVL.

This clone was counted only a few times. The V and J genes are TRBV7-3 and TRBJ1-1, with D uncertain. The CDR3 is 13 amino acids. Trimming took off 1 base at V and 0 bases at J, with 3 bases between the two ends. In germline, CDR1 is SGHTA, CDR2 FQGTGA. The CDR3 sequence is CASSLNVNTEAFF. The CDR3 DNA reads TGTGCCAGCAGCTTAAATGTGAACACTGAAGCTTTCTTT.

A remark on this clone: Other DNA sequences in the sample encode the same CDR3. The V gene is TRBV18, the J gene TRBJ1-1; tentatively, D is TRBD1 (5 bases). Germline CDR1 KGHSH, CDR2 LQKENI. Between the trimmed V and J ends, which lost 2 bases and 1 base, there was a span of 8 bases. The CDR3 has 14 residues. The CDR3 DNA reads TGTGCCAGCTCACCAGGGACGGGGAACACTGAAGCTTTCTTT. Residues: CASSPGTGNTEAFF.

This rearrangement joins TRBV24-1 to TRBJ2-2; TRBD1 is a possible D gene (5 bases). Looked up from germline, CDR1 is KGHDR and CDR2 is SFDVKD. The CDR3 runs to 14 residues. Trimming stripped 1 base from V and 10 bases from J, with 12 bases between. The CDR3 reads CATSDFGAPVELFF. CDR3 in DNA: TGTGCCACCAGTGATTTTGGGGCCCCAGTGGAGCTGTTTTTT.

The chain employs TRBV4-1 and TRBJ1-3, with TRBD1 matching 9 bases. After removal of 2 bases from V and 5 bases from J, the junction contained 13 bases not matched to a gene. The CDR3 extends over 18 amino acids. The germline CDR1 and CDR2 sequences are MGHRA and YSYEKL. The CDR3: CASSQPGQGGSARNTIYF. The CDR3 DNA sequence: TGCGCCAGCAGCCAACCGGGACAGGGAGGGTCGGCGAGAAACACCATATATTTT.

This clone was detected once. The rearrangement uses TRBV19 and TRBJ2-7, with D possibly matching TRBD2 (6 bases). The CDR3 sequence is 15 residues long. Germline V lookup: CDR1 LNHDA, CDR2 SQIVND (reference sequence). Trimming cost V 3 bases and J 5 bases, with 17 bases left between them. CDR3 sequence: CASSIRQGGGNEQYF. In DNA form, the CDR3 reads TGTGCCAGTAGTATTCGGCAGGGAGGAGGAAACGAGCAGTACTTC.

The chain employs TRBV2 and TRBJ1-1; D gene unclear. With 2 bases removed from V and 1 base from J, the gap between germline ends came to 5 bases. CDR3 length: 13 amino acids. Germline V CDR1 and CDR2: SNHLY, FYNNEI. In DNA, the CDR3 is TGTGCCAGCAGTGAATTTCCGAACACTGAAGCTTTCTTT. Protein: CASSEFPNTEAFF. The variable domain in full, completed from reference TRBV2 and TRBJ1-1, reads EPEVTQTPSHQVTQMGQEVILRCVPISNHLYFYWYRQILGQKVEFLVSFYNNEISEKSEIFDDQFSVERPDGSNFTLKIRSTKLEDSAMYFCASSEFPNTEAFFGQGTRLTVV.

The V call is TRBV14, the J call TRBJ1-1; D not resolved. Germline CDR1 reads SGHDN; CDR2 reads FVKESK. The ends were cut back, 1 base at V and 6 bases at J, with 12 bases in the middle. The CDR3 runs to 14 residues. The CDR3 region is CASSQVILSAEAFF. In DNA, the CDR3 is TGTGCCAGCAGCCAAGTTATCCTGAGCGCTGAAGCTTTCTTT.

J is TRBJ1-1 and V is TRBV11-2, with 10 nucleotides matching TRBD1. The CDR3 is 14 amino acids. In germline, CDR1 is SGHAT, CDR2 FQNNGV. J was trimmed by 7 bases and V by 6 bases; bases with no gene match: 8. The CDR3 region is CASRERQGAIEAFF. The CDR3 bases are TGTGCCAGCAGAGAACGACAGGGGGCGATTGAAGCTTTCTTT.

The chain has TRBV20-1 and TRBJ2-1, with TRBD2 matching over 8 bases. V dropped 3 bases and J dropped 6; count of bases not matched to a gene: 7. The CDR3 is made up of 14 amino acids. Germline V gene lookup returns CDR1 DFQATT and CDR2 SNEGSKA (reference sequence). CDR3 nucleotide sequence: TGCAGTGCTAGTAAGAGGACTAGCAGCAATGAGCAGTTCTTC. It is translated as CSASKRTSSNEQFF.

This chain's CDR3 is CASSLNRGSTGELFF. Written as DNA, the CDR3 is TGCGCCAGCAGCTTGAACCGGGGGAGCACCGGGGAGCTGTTTTTT. The rearrangement links TRBV5-1 to TRBJ2-2; tentative D call: TRBD2 (6 bases). Trimming removed 1 base at V and 4 bases at J, with 11 bases between. The CDR3 has 15 residues. Germline CDR1 reads SGHRS; CDR2 reads YFSETQ.

The chain is built from TRBV27 and TRBJ2-2; no definite D call. V lost 5 bases and J lost 2, with 9 bases in between. CDR3 length equals 14 residues. The germline CDR1 and CDR2 sequences are MNHEY and SMNVEV (reference sequence). The CDR3 sequence: CASSLTLNTGELFF. The CDR3 DNA follows: TGTGCCAGCAGTCTGACACTTAACACCGGGGAGCTGTTTTTT.

V and J are TRBV27 and TRBJ2-7; D remains unclear. Trimming cost V 8 bases and J 0 bases, with 8 bases left between them. From germline, CDR1 is MNHEY and CDR2 SMNVEV (reference sequence). The CDR3 spans 12 residues. The CDR3 DNA is TGTGCCAGCTCTGAATCCTCCTACGAGCAGTACTTC. Protein: CASSESSYEQYF.

The rearrangement joins TRBV20-1 to TRBJ2-1; a weak D match, TRBD2 (5 bases). The length of the CDR3 is 11 residues. V was trimmed by 5 bases and J by 10 bases, leaving 12 bases between them. The V gene's germline CDR1 is DFQATT and CDR2 SNEGSKA (reference sequence). This chain's CDR3 is CSAPDPGEQFF. The CDR3 DNA follows: TGCAGTGCTCCCGACCCGGGAGAGCAGTTCTTC.

Turning to this clone: Other nucleotide sequences in the sample specify the same CDR3. The rearrangement links TRBV7-3 to TRBJ1-2; D may be TRBD1 (6 bases). V shed 5 bases and J shed 5 bases, with 9 bases lying between them. Looked up from germline, CDR1 is SGHTA and CDR2 is FQGTGA. There are 12 residues in the CDR3. The CDR3 DNA reads TGTGCCAGCAGCCTTACAGGGTATGGCTACACCTTC. Translated, it gives CASSLTGYGYTF.

V gene TRBV3-1 (or the pseudogene TRBV3-2) combines with J gene TRBJ2-2; D might be TRBD1 (6 bases). Germline V gene sequence: CDR1 LGHDT, CDR2 YNNKEL (reference sequence). The CDR3 length is 14 residues. Trimming removed 7 bases at V and 4 bases at J, with 13 bases between. This CDR3 is CASTMGHTTGELFF. The CDR3 nucleotides are TGTGCCAGCACCATGGGACACACCACCGGGGAGCTGTTTTTT.

The chain recombines TRBV2 with TRBJ1-2, with D uncertain. The germline V gene encodes CDR1 SNHLY and CDR2 FYNNEI. The ends were cut back, 5 bases at V and 5 bases at J, with 12 bases in the middle. The CDR3 contains 13 residues. The CDR3 loop is CASSPLFFYGYTF. The CDR3 nucleotides read TGTGCCAGCAGTCCCCTTTTCTTTTATGGCTACACCTTC.

V gene TRBV12-3 or TRBV12-4 combines with J gene TRBJ2-7; a possible D gene is TRBD1 (6 bases). V lost 1 base to trimming and J lost 5 bases, with 9 bases between them. This CDR3 has 13 amino acids. CDR3: CASSLDRDHEQYF. The DNA for the CDR3 is TGTGCCAGCAGTTTAGACAGGGACCACGAGCAGTACTTC.

V and J are TRBV30 and TRBJ2-6; 7 nucleotides line up with TRBD1. Germline loops: CDR1 GTSNPN, CDR2 SVGIG (reference sequence). J was trimmed by 2 bases and V by 4 bases; bases with no gene match: 8. CDR3 length: 16 residues. This chain's CDR3 is CAWKKGARTGANVLTF. CDR3 in DNA: TGTGCCTGGAAAAAGGGGGCAAGGACTGGGGCCAACGTCCTGACTTTC.

V and J are TRBV18 and TRBJ2-5; TRBD2 might be the D (5 bases). CDR1 is KGHSH, CDR2 LQKENI, per germline. V was clipped by 4 bases and J by 3 bases, with 12 bases between them. The CDR3 contains 14 residues. CDR3 in amino acids: CASSLYTREETQYF. Written as DNA, the CDR3 is TGTGCCAGCTCACTTTATACTAGGGAAGAGACCCAGTACTTC. Looking up the rest from reference TRBV18 and TRBJ2-5 gives the full variable domain: NAGVMQNPRHLVRRRGQEARLRCSPMKGHSHVYWYRQLPEEGLKFMVYLQKENIIDESGMPKERFSAEFPKEGPSILRIQQVVRGDSAAYFCASSLYTREETQYFGPGTRLLVL.

The chain uses TRBV3-1 (or the pseudogene TRBV3-2) and TRBJ2-2, with D perhaps matching TRBD1 (6 bases). Germline CDR1 reads LGHDT; CDR2 reads YNNKEL (reference sequence). The V end was cut by 3 bases, the J end by 4 bases, with 9 bases between. The CDR3 has 14 amino acids. CDR3: CASSQDSFTGELFF. The CDR3 nucleotides read TGTGCCAGCAGCCAGGACAGCTTCACCGGGGAGCTGTTTTTT.

The rearrangement uses TRBV5-1 and TRBJ1-3; D call uncertain. CDR3 size: 15 residues. Germline loops: CDR1 SGHRS, CDR2 YFSETQ. Trimming removed 2 bases from V and 2 bases from J, with 11 bases in between. In DNA form, the CDR3 reads TGCGCCAGCAGCTTCAACGAGGGAACTGGAAACACCATATATTTT. Its protein is CASSFNEGTGNTIYF.

V gene TRBV11-3 combines with J gene TRBJ1-1; D may be TRBD1 (6 bases). The CDR3 runs 13 residues. Trimming pared 5 bases from V and 0 bases from J, leaving 7 bases between. Germline values: CDR1 SGHNT, CDR2 YENEEA. The CDR3 loop reads CASSQGLNTEAFF. The CDR3, as DNA: TGTGCCAGCAGCCAGGGGCTGAACACTGAAGCTTTCTTT.

The V call is TRBV20-1, the J call TRBJ1-1; 10 bases align to TRBD1. Germline V CDR1 and CDR2: DFQATT, SNEGSKA (reference sequence). The CDR3 extends over 17 amino acids. The V and J ends lost 3 bases and 3 bases, in that order; junction bases with no gene match: 13. The CDR3: CSASPLPGQGRYTEAFF. CDR3 nucleotide sequence: TGCAGTGCTAGTCCTCTTCCGGGACAGGGGAGGTACACTGAAGCTTTCTTT.

This chain joins TRBV7-2 and TRBJ2-2; D is unresolved. Germline CDR1 and CDR2: SGHTA and FQGNSA. This CDR3 is built from 16 residues. Trimming took off 1 base at V and 0 bases at J, with 9 bases between the two ends. CDR3 DNA sequence: TGTGCCAGCAGCTTAGTGGCCATGTCGAACACCGGGGAGCTGTTTTTT. Encoded protein: CASSLVAMSNTGELFF.

CDR3 sequence: CASSPNTYERNNEQFF. The CDR3 nucleotides are TGTGCCAGCTCACCAAACACTTACGAGCGGAACAATGAGCAGTTCTTC. The chain carries TRBV18 and TRBJ2-1; TRBD2 might be the D (5 bases). CDR1 and CDR2 from the germline V gene are KGHSH and LQKENI. There are 16 residues in the CDR3. Trimming stripped 2 bases from V and 5 bases from J, with 16 bases between.

This chain connects TRBV5-6 to TRBJ1-4; perhaps TRBD1 as D (6 bases). There are 15 residues in the CDR3. Trimming removed 0 bases at V and 5 bases at J, with 11 bases between. In germline, CDR1 is SGHDT, CDR2 YYEEEE. CDR3 loop: CASSLGWTVNEKLFF. The CDR3 nucleotides read TGTGCCAGCAGCTTGGGGTGGACAGTGAATGAAAAACTGTTTTTT.